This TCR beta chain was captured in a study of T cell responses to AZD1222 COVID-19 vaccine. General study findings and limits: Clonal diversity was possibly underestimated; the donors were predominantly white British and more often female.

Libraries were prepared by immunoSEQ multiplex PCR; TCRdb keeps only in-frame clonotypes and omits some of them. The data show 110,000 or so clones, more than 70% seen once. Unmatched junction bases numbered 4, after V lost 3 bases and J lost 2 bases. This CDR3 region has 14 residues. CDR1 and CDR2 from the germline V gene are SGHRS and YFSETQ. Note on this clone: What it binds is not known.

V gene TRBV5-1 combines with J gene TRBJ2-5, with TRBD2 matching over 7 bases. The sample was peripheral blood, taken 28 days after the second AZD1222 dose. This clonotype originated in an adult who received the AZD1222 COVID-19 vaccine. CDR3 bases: TGCGCCAGCAGCTGGACTAGACCTCAAGAGACCCAGTACTTC. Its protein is CASSWTRPQETQYF.